Included here is one TCR beta chain sequence, with context. Authors' processing steps: Counts of nucleated cells, estimated from reference gene primer amplification, were obtained. Using immunoSEQ multiplex PCR, the repertoire was profiled, and TCRdb retains in-frame clones only, with some absent. V and J calls plus clone size are reproduced from that table; the DNA served to infer D and trimming. The sample carries hundreds of thousands of clones, 70% to 90% recorded once. Patients at the Seattle site were enrolled during active infection and followed longitudinally. The data originate from a study of blood T cell repertoires in COVID-19. Study overall: Both acute and convalescent COVID-19 samples were obtained from the United States, Italy and Spain. PBMCs, B-cell-depleted T cells, or T cells were the source of the cDNA or gDNA that made up the material.

The germline V gene has CDR1 DFQATT and CDR2 SNEGSKA (reference sequence). The CDR3 covers 14 residues. Trimming cost V 3 bases and J 5 bases, with 16 bases left between them. This TCR was recovered from a woman aged 45-65 years with COVID-19, enrolled during active disease. V usage is TRBV20-1 and J usage is TRBJ1-1; D is possibly TRBD1 (5 bases). The sample comprised peripheral blood. CDR3 residues: CSASERGVGTEAFF. The CDR3 coding sequence is TGCAGTGCTAGTGAACGGGGGGTAGGGACTGAAGCTTTCTTT.